This is a list of T cell receptor beta chains from one sample in a study of blood T cells in healthy people across ages. Via MiXCR, TCRdb re-called the 5' RACE reads, giving one row per CDR3 protein. The sample includes 1.5 million to 2 million distinct CDR3 sequences, 28% seen only once; the top ten take approximately 7.7%. Sequenced input: blood. Every receptor here comes from a woman in her thirties in good health. Each CDR3 is given with its conserved first and last residue. Each record gives: clone size, D gene, J gene, V gene, CDR3 protein, CDR3 DNA. D genes are given only for firm matches. Not all rows give a size; the values are once, few, many and, for expanded clones, a class.

size: few; D: TRBD1; J: TRBJ2-7; V: TRBV12-3/TRBV12-4; CDR3: CASSLVDRVYEQYF; DNA: TGTGCCAGCAGTTTAGTGGACAGGGTCTACGAGCAGTACTTC
size: NA; D: NA; J: TRBJ1-1; V: TRBV28; CDR3: CASSGRVGRDTEAFF; DNA: TGTGCCAGCAGTGGCCGGGTTGGTCGGGACACTGAAGCTTTCTTT
size: NA; D: NA; J: TRBJ1-2; V: TRBV2; CDR3: CASTIGPSGYGYTF; DNA: TGTGCCAGCACCATTGGACCATCAGGGTATGGCTACACCTTC
size: NA; D: NA; J: TRBJ2-6; V: TRBV29-1; CDR3: CSAQGGGANVLTF; DNA: TGCAGCGCCCAGGGTGGAGGGGCCAACGTCCTGACTTTC
size: NA; D: NA; J: TRBJ2-4; V: TRBV7-9; CDR3: CASSSTGILYF; DNA: TGTGCCAGCAGCTCAACAGGGATATTGTACTTC
size: NA; D: TRBD2; J: TRBJ2-1; V: TRBV20-1; CDR3: CSAAGLAGYNEQFF; DNA: TGCAGTGCCGCGGGACTAGCGGGGTACAATGAGCAGTTCTTC
size: NA; D: TRBD1; J: TRBJ2-5; V: TRBV5-1; CDR3: CASSSEPGGGETQYF; DNA: TGCGCCAGCAGCTCCGAGCCAGGGGGCGGAGAGACCCAGTACTTC
size: few; D: TRBD1; J: TRBJ1-1; V: TRBV7-2; CDR3: CASSLGGQPGVDAFF; DNA: TGTGCCAGCAGCTTAGGGGGACAGCCGGGCGTAGACGCTTTCTTT
size: NA; D: TRBD2; J: TRBJ2-5; V: TRBV5-4; CDR3: CASSPRTSGGQGETQYF; DNA: TGTGCCAGCAGCCCAAGGACTAGCGGGGGCCAGGGAGAGACCCAGTACTTC
size: NA; D: TRBD2; J: TRBJ2-2; V: TRBV12-3/TRBV12-4; CDR3: CASSLVFSGGHAGELFF; DNA: TGTGCCAGCAGTTTAGTGTTTTCGGGGGGGCATGCCGGGGAGCTGTTTTTT
size: NA; D: TRBD1; J: TRBJ1-5; V: TRBV28; CDR3: CASSSPGGGNQPQHF; DNA: TGTGCCAGCAGTTCCCCAGGGGGCGGCAATCAGCCCCAGCATTTT
size: NA; D: TRBD2; J: TRBJ2-1; V: TRBV7-6; CDR3: CASSLRREGHEQFF; DNA: TGTGCCAGCAGCTTACGTAGGGAGGGGCATGAGCAGTTCTTC
size: NA; D: NA; J: TRBJ2-7; V: TRBV7-9; CDR3: CASSLGWGRDYEQYF; DNA: TGTGCCAGCAGCTTGGGGTGGGGCAGAGACTACGAGCAGTACTTC
size: NA; D: TRBD2; J: TRBJ2-1; V: TRBV10-3; CDR3: CAISGTSGEGEQFF; DNA: TGTGCCATCAGTGGGACTAGCGGGGAAGGTGAGCAGTTCTTC
size: few; D: NA; J: TRBJ2-5; V: TRBV4-1; CDR3: CASSGLSSVRETQYF; DNA: TGCGCCAGCAGCGGACTCTCTAGCGTTCGGGAGACCCAGTACTTC
size: NA; D: TRBD1; J: TRBJ1-6; V: TRBV12-3/TRBV12-4; CDR3: CASSRTGGSPLHF; DNA: TGTGCCAGCAGCCGGACAGGGGGTTCACCCCTCCACTTT
size: many; D: NA; J: TRBJ2-7; V: TRBV6-5; CDR3: CASSYGRGGYEQYF; DNA: TGTGCCAGCAGTTATGGCAGGGGGGGCTACGAGCAGTACTTC
size: NA; D: NA; J: TRBJ2-5; V: TRBV5-6; CDR3: CASSSGTPGQTQYF; DNA: TGTGCCAGCAGTTCCGGGACCCCGGGGCAGACCCAGTACTTC
size: NA; D: NA; J: TRBJ2-7; V: TRBV9; CDR3: CASSAEGPRMVHEQYF; DNA: TGTGCCAGCAGCGCAGAGGGGCCTCGGATGGTCCACGAGCAGTACTTC
size: NA; D: NA; J: TRBJ1-6; V: TRBV12-3/TRBV12-4; CDR3: CAVRTASNSPLHF; DNA: TGTGCCGTCCGGACGGCATCAAATTCACCCCTCCACTTT
size: many; D: TRBD1; J: TRBJ2-7; V: TRBV5-1; CDR3: CASSPVGDRSYEQYF; DNA: TGCGCCAGCAGCCCCGTGGGGGACAGATCCTACGAGCAGTACTTC
size: NA; D: NA; J: TRBJ2-3; V: TRBV7-9; CDR3: CATEGASSTDTQYF; DNA: TGTGCCACAGAAGGCGCATCTAGCACAGATACGCAGTATTTT
size: NA; D: NA; J: TRBJ2-1; V: TRBV4-3; CDR3: CASSQPSRSVQFF; DNA: TGCGCCAGCAGCCAACCTAGCAGGAGTGTACAGTTCTTC
size: NA; D: TRBD1; J: TRBJ1-2; V: TRBV7-9; CDR3: CASSPDRGANYGYTF; DNA: TGTGCCAGCAGCCCGGACAGGGGGGCTAACTATGGCTACACCTTC
size: few; D: NA; J: TRBJ2-7; V: TRBV20-1; CDR3: CSATPGDEQYF; DNA: TGCAGTGCTACACCGGGGGACGAGCAGTACTTC
size: NA; D: TRBD2; J: TRBJ2-2; V: TRBV6-5; CDR3: CASSFARGGNTGELFF; DNA: TGTGCCAGCAGTTTCGCACGGGGGGGGAACACCGGGGAGCTGTTTTTT